This T cell receptor beta chain was recovered during a study of blood T cells in healthy people across ages (dated by TCRdb to about 2015). With respect to the entire study: In model experiments, roughly one uniquely barcoded TCR beta cDNA molecule per two T cells was captured by template switching. Using deep sequencing normalized with unique cDNA molecular identifiers, the study measured how TCR beta repertoire diversity changes with age. Four age groups were formed from the donors: young (average about 17 years), middle-aged (around 41), aged (62) and long-lived (about 80). Donors of different ages were randomly distributed across sequencing lanes to avoid experimental bias. Using the same blood draw, the study looked at two additional independent replicas of 1 million unique cDNA reads for two donors, one aged 18 to 30 and the other aged 80 or older. What the authors observed across the whole study: Estimates of total diversity based on one million sequenced T cells were considered lower bounds and underestimates. Observed TCR beta diversity correlated strongly with the percentage of naive T cells measured by flow cytometry. Because donor CMV infection status was unknown, age-related changes in expanded clonotypes were potentially confounded. Bulk unsorted PBMC profiling prevented conclusive comparison of naive and antigen-experienced compartments. Compared with the aged group, the long-lived group had more naive CD4+ T cells, fewer expanded clones and increased TCR diversity, a pattern suggesting age selection. Observed TCR beta diversity per million T cells fell roughly linearly with age, and a significant reduction was already apparent by age roughly 40.

Details on this clonotype: The clone's antigen remains unknown. One base away lies a much larger clone, so this may be a sequencing read error.

Library prep was done by 5' RACE. TCRdb lists the instrument as Illumina HiSeq 2500. A second PCR of roughly 7 to 12 cycles was run with a J-beta primer mix and a sample-barcoded 5' primer. A template-switch 5' adaptor carrying 12 random nucleotides introduced a unique molecular identifier onto each TCR beta cDNA molecule. Each sample yielded at least 2.5 million CDR3-containing paired-end reads. The Mint cDNA synthesis kit, primed by a TRBC-specific oligonucleotide, was used to synthesize first-strand cDNA from all RNA. All cDNA was treated with uracil-DNA glycosylase and then went through a first 18-cycle PCR with the universal primers M1SS and BC2_uni_R. From the authors' description of their analysis: Each sample was normalized by randomly selecting 1 million high-quality reads, each carrying a distinct molecular identifier. Reads with shared molecular identifiers were discarded instead of being binned into consensus sequences. MiTCR, set to a Q25 quality threshold and the strictest error-elimination algorithm, was used for CDR3 identification, clonotype clustering and error correction. A nonparametric unseen species model with Euler transformation was used to estimate a lower bound on total TCR beta diversity. The public reads were reanalyzed by TCRdb: fastp trimming at Q25, MiXCR alignment, in-frame beta chains only. Every entry covers one CDR3 protein and lists the most common genes and DNA from its rows. TCRdb, rather than the study authors, made the V and J calls. This sample comprises about 590,000 distinct CDR3 sequences, roughly 30% of them detected only once. In total, the top ten clones hold around 14% of the sample.

The donors were 40 or so Caucasian individuals from Russia, aged roughly 6 to 90 years, who were systemically healthy. Each donor gave roughly 9.5 milliliters of peripheral blood, collected into EDTA-treated Vacutainer tubes. Ficoll-Paque density-gradient centrifugation was used to isolate PBMCs, with at least 7 million obtained per sample. Total RNA, at least 6 micrograms per sample, was extracted from PBMCs with Trizol reagent. The percentages of naive CD45RAhigh/CD27high T cells were determined by flow cytometry on a PBMC aliquot from every donor. There are 16 amino acids in the CDR3, from cysteine to phenylalanine inclusive. Just CDR3 DNA is preserved here, 48 bases in frame from base 1. V is pared back by 2 bases and J by 6 bases, with 17 bases lying between the germline termini. Looking up the germline V gene yields CDR1 KGHDR and CDR2 SFDVKD.

This TCR derives from an elderly woman in good health. The V gene is TRBV24-1 and the J gene is TRBJ2-3; TRBD1 is a weak D gene call, 6 bases matching. The sample consisted of blood. The nucleotide sequence reads TGTGCCACCAGTGATTCGATTTTTGGGGGCGAGGATACGCAGTATTTT. Its product reads: CATSDSIFGGEDTQYF.